The T cell receptor (beta chain) described here comes from a study of shared clonotypes between healthy human individuals. Only in-frame clones appear in the TCRdb table, and some are missing; sequencing was by immunoSEQ multiplex PCR. The sample carries about 1 million clones, about 75% recorded once. Study-level points and caveats: Rarefaction showed sorted-subset sequencing was incomplete despite large depth. Several donors had around 5.2% of their naive CD4 clonotypes in common.

The CDR3 length is 19 residues. The trim removed 2 bases at V and 0 bases at J, leaving 13 bases unmatched. CDR1 and CDR2 from the germline V gene are SNHLY and FYNNEI. Concerning this clone: As yet, its antigen is unknown.

This chain uses TRBV2 with TRBJ2-5, with 9 positions matching TRBD2. Sequencing was carried out using memory CD4+ T cells sorted from blood. Subset defined: CD45RA-negative fraction. This sequence was found in a young man in good health. The DNA of the CDR3 is TGTGCCAGCAGTGAAAGTTCGGTCGAAGTAGCGGGGGACCAAGAGACCCAGTACTTC. Protein sequence: CASSESSVEVAGDQETQYF.